A single sample is the source of the 15 T cell receptor beta chains below, sequenced in a study of blood T cell repertoires in COVID-19. The method was immunoSEQ multiplex PCR; TCRdb's version includes in-frame clones alone and lacks a portion of them. Of 150,000 to 200,000 clones in the sample, about 79% were seen once. Sequencing was carried out using peripheral blood. Source of these receptors: a woman in her seventies with acute or convalescent COVID-19.

DNA for the CDR3: TGTGCCAGCAGATTACAAGGGGGAATTCAGGATGGCTACACCTTC. As protein: CASRLQGGIQDGYTF. The chain carries TRBV6-5 and TRBJ1-2; tentative D call: TRBD1 (6 bases). The CDR3 is 15 amino acids. Germline V gene lookup returns CDR1 MNHEY and CDR2 SVGAGI. Trimming stripped 6 bases from V and 6 bases from J, with 20 bases between.

This chain links TRBV19 with TRBJ1-2; TRBD1 matches 8 bases. CDR1 is LNHDA, CDR2 SQIVND, per germline (reference sequence). V trimming: 5 bases; J trimming: 3 bases; junction bases outside the gene matches: 14. This CDR3 comprises 17 residues. The DNA for the CDR3 is TGTGCCAGTAGTCCCGAGGGCGGACAGGGCTCCGACTATGGCTACACCTTC. Its protein product is CASSPEGGQGSDYGYTF.

The rearrangement joins TRBV7-2 to TRBJ1-3, with D possibly TRBD1 on 5 matching bases. Germline assignment: CDR1 SGHTA and CDR2 FQGNSA. The CDR3 is 14 residues long. V lost 0 bases and J lost 3, with 6 bases in between. The CDR3: CASSLAGDGNTIYF. The CDR3 nucleotides read TGTGCCAGCAGCTTAGCAGGGGATGGAAACACCATATATTTT. Variable domain in full (rest from reference TRBV7-2 and TRBJ1-3): GAGVSQSPSNKVTEKGKDVELRCDPISGHTALYWYRQSLGQGLEFLIYFQGNSAPDKSGLPSDRFSAERTGGSVSTLTIQRTQQEDSAVYLCASSLAGDGNTIYFGEGSWLTVV.

The chain uses TRBV5-6 and TRBJ2-2, with 10 positions matching TRBD1. This CDR3 comprises 15 residues. The trim removed 3 bases at V and 3 bases at J, leaving 2 bases unmatched. Germline CDR1 SGHDT, CDR2 YYEEEE. CDR3 bases: TGTGCCAGCAGCTGGGGGACAGGGGACACCGGGGAGCTGTTTTTT. Translating it yields CASSWGTGDTGELFF.

The gene calls are TRBV6-5 and TRBJ2-2; D perhaps matches TRBD1 (5 bases). The germline V gene has CDR1 MNHEY and CDR2 SVGAGI. V was trimmed by 6 bases and J by 4 bases, leaving 15 bases between them. CDR3 length: 15 residues. This chain's CDR3 is CASRWGARVTGELFF. The CDR3 coding sequence is TGTGCCAGCAGGTGGGGCGCCAGGGTCACCGGGGAGCTGTTTTTT.

J is TRBJ1-3 and V is TRBV3-1 (or the pseudogene TRBV3-2); D might be TRBD1 (6 bases). The length of the CDR3 is 13 residues. V was cut by 0 bases and J by 11 bases, with 11 bases left in between. The germline CDR1 and CDR2 sequences are LGHDT and YNNKEL (reference sequence). CDR3 bases: TGTGCCAGCAGCCAAGATTTTGGGGGCGCCATATATTTT. Encoded protein: CASSQDFGGAIYF.

The chain uses TRBV12-3 or TRBV12-4 and TRBJ1-2; 10 bases fit TRBD1. This CDR3 comprises 13 residues. V gave up 6 bases and J gave up 5 bases; unmatched junction bases: 3. This chain's CDR3 is CASRGGQGYGYTF. The CDR3 nucleotides read TGTGCCAGCAGAGGGGGACAGGGGTATGGCTACACCTTC.

V and J are TRBV19 and TRBJ1-6; 8 bases are shared with TRBD1. V lost 2 bases, J lost 14 bases, and 5 bases stayed unmatched. CDR1 LNHDA and CDR2 SQIVND come from the germline V gene (reference sequence). The CDR3 runs to 13 residues. The CDR3 bases are TGTGCCAGTAGTATATCAGGGGGCGAGGCCCTCCACTTT. Amino acids: CASSISGGEALHF.

The J gene is TRBJ2-1, the V gene TRBV19; D perhaps matches TRBD1 (5 bases). The CDR3 is 16 residues long. Germline V gene lookup returns CDR1 LNHDA and CDR2 SQIVND (reference sequence). Trimming shortened V by 2 bases and J by 6 bases, and 17 bases separated the two germline ends. Written as DNA, the CDR3 is TGTGCCAGTAGTATAAGTTGGGCAGGGTCCGGCAATGAGCAGTTCTTC. Its translation: CASSISWAGSGNEQFF.

At least ten counts were recorded for this clone. The chain joins TRBV19 to TRBJ2-3; 8 positions agree with TRBD1. The length of the CDR3 is 13 residues. J gave up 6 bases and V 4 bases, and 3 bases lay outside the gene matches. Per germline, CDR1 LNHDA and CDR2 SQIVND (reference sequence). The CDR3 loop is CASSRDRSDTQYF. The CDR3 DNA sequence: TGTGCCAGTAGTAGGGACAGGTCGGATACGCAGTATTTT.

V gene TRBV28 combines with J gene TRBJ1-1; no reliable D call. The CDR3 loop spans 11 amino acids. Deletions cut 7 bases from V and 9 bases from J, with 12 bases between. Germline V lookup: CDR1 MDHEN, CDR2 SYDVKM. The CDR3 protein is CASTVQRKAFF. The CDR3 coding sequence is TGTGCCAGCACCGTGCAGCGAAAAGCTTTCTTT.

The chain carries TRBV3-1 (or the pseudogene TRBV3-2) and TRBJ1-3, with D hard to call. V gave up 1 base and J gave up 3 bases, with 4 bases separating them. CDR3 length equals 13 residues. CDR1 is LGHDT and CDR2 is YNNKEL in the germline V gene (reference sequence). CDR3 coding DNA: TGTGCCAGCAGCCAAGGTCGTGGAAACACCATATATTTT. It codes for CASSQGRGNTIYF.

The chain uses TRBV7-8 and TRBJ2-5; D gene uncertain. CDR1 is SGHVS and CDR2 is FQNEAQ in the germline V gene. There are 13 residues in the CDR3. V was trimmed by 1 base and J by 1 base, leaving 4 bases between them. The CDR3: CASSLVRQETQYF. The CDR3 DNA is TGTGCCAGCAGCTTAGTCCGCCAAGAGACCCAGTACTTC.

The J gene is TRBJ1-2, the V gene TRBV5-1; D ambiguous. CDR3 length: 15 residues. Trimming stripped 3 bases from V and 4 bases from J, with 16 bases between. From germline, CDR1 is SGHRS and CDR2 YFSETQ. The CDR3 region is CASSSGEGGGYGYTF. Written as DNA, the CDR3 is TGCGCCAGCAGCTCCGGGGAGGGAGGAGGCTATGGCTACACCTTC.

Concerning this clone: The same CDR3 arises from other DNA sequences in this sample as well. The chain is built from TRBV20-1 and TRBJ2-1, with D unclear. CDR1 and CDR2 from the germline V gene are DFQATT and SNEGSKA (reference sequence). Between the trimmed V and J ends, which lost 4 bases and 4 bases, there was a span of 5 bases. This CDR3 has 11 residues. The CDR3 protein is CSANKYNEQFF. CDR3 coding DNA: TGCAGTGCTAACAAATACAATGAGCAGTTCTTC.